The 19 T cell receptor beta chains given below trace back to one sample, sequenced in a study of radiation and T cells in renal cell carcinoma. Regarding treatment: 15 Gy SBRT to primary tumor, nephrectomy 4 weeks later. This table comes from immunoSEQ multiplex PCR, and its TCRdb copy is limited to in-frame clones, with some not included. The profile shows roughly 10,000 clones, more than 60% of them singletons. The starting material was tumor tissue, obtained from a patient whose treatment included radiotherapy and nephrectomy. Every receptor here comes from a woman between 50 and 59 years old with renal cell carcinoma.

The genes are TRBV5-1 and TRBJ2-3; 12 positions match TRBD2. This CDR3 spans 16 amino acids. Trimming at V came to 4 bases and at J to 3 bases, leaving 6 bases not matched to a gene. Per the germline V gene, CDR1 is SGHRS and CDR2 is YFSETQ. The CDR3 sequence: CASSPRTSGTTDTQYF. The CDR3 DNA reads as TGCGCCAGCAGCCCTAGGACTAGCGGGACGACAGATACGCAGTATTTT.

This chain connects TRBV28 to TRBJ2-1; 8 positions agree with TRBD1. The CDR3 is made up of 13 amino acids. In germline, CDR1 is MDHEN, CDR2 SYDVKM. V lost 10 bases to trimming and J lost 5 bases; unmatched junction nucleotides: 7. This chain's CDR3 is CATPGRGHNEQFF. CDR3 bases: TGTGCCACCCCGGGCAGGGGGCACAATGAGCAGTTCTTC.

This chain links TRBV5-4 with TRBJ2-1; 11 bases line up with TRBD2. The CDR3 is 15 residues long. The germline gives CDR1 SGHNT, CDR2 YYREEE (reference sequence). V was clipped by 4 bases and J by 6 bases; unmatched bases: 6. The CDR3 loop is CASSPELAGVNEQFF. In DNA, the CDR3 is TGTGCCAGCAGCCCAGAACTAGCGGGGGTCAATGAGCAGTTCTTC.

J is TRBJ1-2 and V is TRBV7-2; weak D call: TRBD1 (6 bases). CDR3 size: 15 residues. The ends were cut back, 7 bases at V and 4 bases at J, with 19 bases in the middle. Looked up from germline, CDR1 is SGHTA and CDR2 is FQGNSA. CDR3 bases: TGTGCCAGCACCCCAGACGGGGGGGCGGGCTATGGCTACACCTTC. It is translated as CASTPDGGAGYGYTF.

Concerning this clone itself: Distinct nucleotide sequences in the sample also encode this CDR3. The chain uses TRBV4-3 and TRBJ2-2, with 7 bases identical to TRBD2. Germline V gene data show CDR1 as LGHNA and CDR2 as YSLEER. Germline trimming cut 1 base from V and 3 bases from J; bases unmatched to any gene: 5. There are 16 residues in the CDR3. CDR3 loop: CASSQGGGRDTGELFF. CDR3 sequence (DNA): TGCGCCAGCAGCCAAGGGGGGGGGAGGGACACCGGGGAGCTGTTTTTT.

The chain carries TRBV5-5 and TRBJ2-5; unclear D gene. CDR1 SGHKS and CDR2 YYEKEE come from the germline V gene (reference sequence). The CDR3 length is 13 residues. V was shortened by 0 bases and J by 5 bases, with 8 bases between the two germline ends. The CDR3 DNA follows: TGTGCCAGCAGCTTGGAAAGGTTTGAGACCCAGTACTTC. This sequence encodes CASSLERFETQYF.

The DNA for the CDR3 is TGCGCCAGCAGCACCGGGACAGGGGTTGAGTACGAGCAGTACTTC. Encoded protein: CASSTGTGVEYEQYF. The chain carries TRBV5-1 and TRBJ2-7; TRBD1 matches 10 bases. CDR1 SGHRS and CDR2 YFSETQ come from the germline V gene. Trimming at V came to 4 bases and at J to 4 bases, leaving 8 bases not matched to a gene. This CDR3 is built from 15 residues.

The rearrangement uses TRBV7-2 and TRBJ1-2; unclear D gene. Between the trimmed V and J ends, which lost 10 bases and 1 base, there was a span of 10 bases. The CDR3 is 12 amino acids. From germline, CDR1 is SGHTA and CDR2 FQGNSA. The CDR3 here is CATLGGNYGYTF. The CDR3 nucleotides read TGTGCCACCCTGGGCGGTAACTATGGCTACACCTTC.

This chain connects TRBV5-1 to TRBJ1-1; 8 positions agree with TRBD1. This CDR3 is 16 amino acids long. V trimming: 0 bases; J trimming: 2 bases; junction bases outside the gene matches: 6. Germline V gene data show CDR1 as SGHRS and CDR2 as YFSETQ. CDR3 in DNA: TGCGCCAGCAGCTTGGCCCCGGGACAGGCAAACACTGAAGCTTTCTTT. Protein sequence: CASSLAPGQANTEAFF.

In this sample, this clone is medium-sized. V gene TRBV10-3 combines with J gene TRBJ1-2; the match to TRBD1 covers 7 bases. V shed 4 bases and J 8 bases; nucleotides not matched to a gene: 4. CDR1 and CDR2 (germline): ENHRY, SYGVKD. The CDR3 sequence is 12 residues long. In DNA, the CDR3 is TGTGCCATCAGTGGACAGGGCAAAGGCTACACCTTC. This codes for CAISGQGKGYTF.

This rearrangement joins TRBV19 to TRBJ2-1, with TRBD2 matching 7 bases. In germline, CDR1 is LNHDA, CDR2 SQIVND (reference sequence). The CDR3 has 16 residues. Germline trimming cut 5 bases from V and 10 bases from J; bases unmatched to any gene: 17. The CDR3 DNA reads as TGTGCCAGTAGTGAACGGACTAGTCGAGAGGTTGGGGAGCAGTTCTTC. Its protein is CASSERTSREVGEQFF.

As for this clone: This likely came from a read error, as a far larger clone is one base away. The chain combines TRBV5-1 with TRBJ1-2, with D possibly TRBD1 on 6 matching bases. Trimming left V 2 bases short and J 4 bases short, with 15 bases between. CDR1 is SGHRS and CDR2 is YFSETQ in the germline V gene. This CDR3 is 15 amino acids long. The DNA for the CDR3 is TGCGCCAGCAGCTTATCCGGGGGGCAGAGCTATGGCTACACCTTC. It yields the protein CASSLSGGQSYGYTF.

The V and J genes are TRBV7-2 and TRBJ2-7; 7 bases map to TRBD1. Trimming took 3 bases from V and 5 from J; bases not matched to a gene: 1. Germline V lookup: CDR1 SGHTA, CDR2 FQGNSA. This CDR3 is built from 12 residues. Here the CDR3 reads CASSLDRHEQYF. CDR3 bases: TGTGCCAGCAGCTTGGACAGGCACGAGCAGTACTTC.

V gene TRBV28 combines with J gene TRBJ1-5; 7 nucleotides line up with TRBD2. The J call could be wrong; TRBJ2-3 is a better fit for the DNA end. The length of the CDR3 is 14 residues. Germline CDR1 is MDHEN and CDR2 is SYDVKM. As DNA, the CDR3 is TGTGCCAGCAGTTTTGCGGGAGCTAGTCAGCCCCAGTATTTT. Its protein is CASSFAGASQPQYF.

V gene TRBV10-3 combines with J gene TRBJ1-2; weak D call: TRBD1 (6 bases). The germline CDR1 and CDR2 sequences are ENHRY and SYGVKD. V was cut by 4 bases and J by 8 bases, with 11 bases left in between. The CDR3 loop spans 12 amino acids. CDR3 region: CAISAQGKGYTF. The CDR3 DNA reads TGTGCCATCAGTGCGCAGGGGAAGGGCTACACCTTC.

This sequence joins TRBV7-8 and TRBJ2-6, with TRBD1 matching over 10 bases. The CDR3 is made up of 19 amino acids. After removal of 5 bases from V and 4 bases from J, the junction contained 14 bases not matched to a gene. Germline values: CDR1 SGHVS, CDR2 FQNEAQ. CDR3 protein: CASSKYPGTGVRGANVLTF. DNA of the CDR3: TGTGCCAGCAGCAAATATCCCGGGACAGGGGTGAGGGGGGCCAACGTCCTGACTTTC.

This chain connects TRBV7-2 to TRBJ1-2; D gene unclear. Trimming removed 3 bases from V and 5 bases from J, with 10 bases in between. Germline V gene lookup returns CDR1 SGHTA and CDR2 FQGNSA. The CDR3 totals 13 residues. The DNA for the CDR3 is TGTGCCAGCAGCTTGGACGGAGATTATGGCTACACCTTC. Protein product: CASSLDGDYGYTF. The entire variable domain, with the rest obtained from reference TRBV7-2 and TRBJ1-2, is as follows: GAGVSQSPSNKVTEKGKDVELRCDPISGHTALYWYRQSLGQGLEFLIYFQGNSAPDKSGLPSDRFSAERTGGSVSTLTIQRTQQEDSAVYLCASSLDGDYGYTFGSGTRLTVV.

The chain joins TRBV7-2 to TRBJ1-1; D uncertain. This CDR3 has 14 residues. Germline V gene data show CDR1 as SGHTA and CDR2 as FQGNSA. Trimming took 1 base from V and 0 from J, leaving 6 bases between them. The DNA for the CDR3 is TGTGCCAGCAGCTTAGAGGGATTGAACACTGAAGCTTTCTTT. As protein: CASSLEGLNTEAFF.

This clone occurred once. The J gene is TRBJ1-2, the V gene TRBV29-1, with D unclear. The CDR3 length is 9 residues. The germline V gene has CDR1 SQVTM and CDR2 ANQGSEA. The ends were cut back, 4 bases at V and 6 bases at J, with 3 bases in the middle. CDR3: CSVGNGYTF. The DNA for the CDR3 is TGCAGCGTTGGAAATGGCTACACCTTC.